These T cell receptor beta chains were read from a single sample in a study of shared clonotypes between healthy human individuals. Repertoires were generated with immunoSEQ multiplex PCR, while TCRdb's copy carries only in-frame clones and drops some. The data hold about 480,000 clones, with around 79% observed a single time. Sequencing input: PBMCs. The receptor set was obtained from a woman aged 40 to 50 in good health. Some clones in this sample may be carry-over from other donors' samples. Each CDR3 is given with its conserved first and last residue. Each record gives: D gene, V gene, J gene, clone size, CDR3 DNA, CDR3 protein. D genes are given only for firm matches. A clone size is listed for some rows: how often the clone was seen (once, few, many), or a class if it is expanded.

TRBD1,TRBV2,TRBJ1-3,few,TGTGCCAGCAGTAGACAGGGGACGAGCTCTGGAAACACCATATATTTT,CASSRQGTSSGNTIYF
NA,TRBV7-2,TRBJ2-2,NA,TGTGCTAGCAGCTTAGGTGTTAGAGACTGGAACACCGGGGAGCTGTTTTTT,CASSLGVRDWNTGELFF
NA,TRBV4-2,TRBJ1-1,once,TGTGCCAGCAGCCAAAGATTCACGAACACTGAAGCTTTCTTT,CASSQRFTNTEAFF
NA,TRBV6-4,TRBJ2-3,few,TGTGCCAGCAGTGAAAGCCCGGACGCCACAGATACGCAGTATTTT,CASSESPDATDTQYF
NA,TRBV7-6,TRBJ2-5,NA,TGTGCCAGCAGCTTAAGGGCAGGGCCGGAGACCCAGTACTTC,CASSLRAGPETQYF
NA,TRBV5-4,TRBJ1-3,NA,TGTGCCAGCAGCTTGGCCGGTCGAGGGGCCCCCTCTGGAAACACCATATATTTT,CASSLAGRGAPSGNTIYF
NA,TRBV7-2,TRBJ1-5,NA,TGTGCCAGCAGCCACGAACCCTCCCAGCCCCAGCATTTT,CASSHEPSQPQHF
NA,TRBV7-3,TRBJ2-2,few,TGTGCCAGCAGCACCACAGGGACCGGGGAGCTGTTTTTT,CASSTTGTGELFF
NA,TRBV29-1,TRBJ2-2,NA,TGCAGCGTCGTCGTGGGGGCCACCGGGGAGCTGTTTTTT,CSVVVGATGELFF
TRBD2,TRBV10-2,TRBJ2-2,NA,TGCGCCAGCAGTGAGTCTAGCGGGAGTTCCGGGGAGCTGTTTTTT,CASSESSGSSGELFF
TRBD1,TRBV5-1,TRBJ1-4,NA,TGCGCCAGCAGCATTAGACAGGGTGGAGGTGAAAAACTGTTTTTT,CASSIRQGGGEKLFF
NA,TRBV6-5,TRBJ2-3,NA,TGTGCCAGCACCTACCCCCCAGATACGCAGTATTTT,CASTYPPDTQYF
TRBD1,TRBV19,TRBJ1-5,NA,TGTGCCAGTTCTGGGGACAGGGTAAGGCCCCAGCATTTT,CASSGDRVRPQHF
NA,TRBV20-1,TRBJ1-5,NA,TGCAGTGTAGTCTCCCTGACAGCCCAGCATTTT,CSVVSLTAQHF
NA,TRBV16,TRBJ2-3,NA,TGTGCCAGCAGCCAACCCGGACCCACAGATACGCAGTATTTT,CASSQPGPTDTQYF
NA,TRBV7-2,TRBJ1-2,many,TGTGCCAGCAGCCGGAGAGGACGGGACTATGGCTACACCTTC,CASSRRGRDYGYTF
NA,TRBV12-2,TRBJ2-7,NA,TGTGCAAGTCGCTTACTTTGCATGATACTAGCGGATTATTTATCCTACGAGCAGTACTTC,CASRLLCMILADYLSYEQYF
NA,TRBV7-9,TRBJ2-5,NA,TGTGCCAGCAGCTTAGGGGCAAGCCAAGAGACCCAGTACTTC,CASSLGASQETQYF
NA,TRBV5-1,TRBJ2-3,once,TGCGCCAGCAGCTTAGGCCTAGCTGCAGATACGCAGTATTTT,CASSLGLAADTQYF
TRBD2,TRBV14,TRBJ2-3,NA,TGTGCCAGCAGCCAAGCACGATGGGGGGGAGCAGATACGCAGTATTTT,CASSQARWGGADTQYF
TRBD1,TRBV28,TRBJ1-5,NA,TGTGCCAGCAGTTCCGGGACAGGGGGCGGTCGCAATCAGCCCCAGCATTTT,CASSSGTGGGRNQPQHF
NA,TRBV30,TRBJ1-2,few,TGTGCCTGGAGCAACACAGAGTACTATGGCTACACCTTC,CAWSNTEYYGYTF
TRBD1,TRBV30,TRBJ2-1,NA,TGTGCCTTGACGGGACAGGGCATGGGTAATGAGCAGTTCTTC,CALTGQGMGNEQFF